This TCR beta chain was captured by sequencing in a study of cytomegalovirus exposure and HLA in healthy donors. Researchers ran the PCR with 60 Vbeta and 13 Jbeta primers. The table came from immunoSEQ multiplex PCR; TCRdb's copy has only in-frame clones and leaves some out. Of about 120,000 clones in the sample, 75% were seen once. The CDR3 has 14 residues. Germline V gene lookup returns CDR1 MGHDK and CDR2 SYGVNS. Trimming took off 3 bases at V and 2 bases at J, with 10 bases between the two ends. This chain joins TRBV25-1 and TRBJ1-2; D possibly corresponds to TRBD1 (6 bases). Input material: PBMCs. The clonotype comes from a woman between 35 and 50 years old in good health and CMV-seropositive. This CDR3 reads CASSDHRVNYGYTF. The CDR3 coding sequence is TGTGCCAGCAGTGACCACAGGGTCAACTATGGCTACACCTTC.